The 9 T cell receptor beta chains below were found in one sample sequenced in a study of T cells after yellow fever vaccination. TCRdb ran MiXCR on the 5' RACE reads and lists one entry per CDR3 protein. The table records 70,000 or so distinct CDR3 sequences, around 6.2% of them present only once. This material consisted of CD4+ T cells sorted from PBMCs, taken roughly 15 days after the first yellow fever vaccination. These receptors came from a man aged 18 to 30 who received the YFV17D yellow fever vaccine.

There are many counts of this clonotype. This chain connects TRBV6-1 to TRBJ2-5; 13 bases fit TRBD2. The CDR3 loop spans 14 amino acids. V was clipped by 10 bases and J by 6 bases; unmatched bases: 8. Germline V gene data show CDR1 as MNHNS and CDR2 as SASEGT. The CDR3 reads CATRLAGGSKTQYF. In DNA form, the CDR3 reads TGTGCCACCCGACTAGCGGGGGGCTCGAAGACCCAGTACTTC.

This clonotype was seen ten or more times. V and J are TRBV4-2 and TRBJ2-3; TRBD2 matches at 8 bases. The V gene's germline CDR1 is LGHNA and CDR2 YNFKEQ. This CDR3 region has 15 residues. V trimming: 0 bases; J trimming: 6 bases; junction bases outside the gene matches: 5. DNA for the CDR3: TGTGCCAGCAGCCAAGATAGAGCGGGGGAGGATACGCAGTATTTT. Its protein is CASSQDRAGEDTQYF.

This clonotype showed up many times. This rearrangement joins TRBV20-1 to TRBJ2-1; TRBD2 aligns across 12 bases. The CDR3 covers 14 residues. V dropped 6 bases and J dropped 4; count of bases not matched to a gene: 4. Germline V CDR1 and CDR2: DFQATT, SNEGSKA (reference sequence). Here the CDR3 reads CSATGLAGYNEQFF. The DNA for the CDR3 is TGCAGTGCAACAGGACTAGCGGGGTACAATGAGCAGTTCTTC.

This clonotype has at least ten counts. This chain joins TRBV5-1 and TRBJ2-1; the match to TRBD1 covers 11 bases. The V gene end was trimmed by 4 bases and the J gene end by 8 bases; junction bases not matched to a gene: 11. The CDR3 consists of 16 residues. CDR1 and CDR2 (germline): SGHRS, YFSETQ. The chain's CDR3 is CASSEGQGARRYEQFF. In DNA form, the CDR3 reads TGCGCCAGCAGCGAAGGACAGGGGGCGAGGAGGTATGAGCAGTTCTTC.

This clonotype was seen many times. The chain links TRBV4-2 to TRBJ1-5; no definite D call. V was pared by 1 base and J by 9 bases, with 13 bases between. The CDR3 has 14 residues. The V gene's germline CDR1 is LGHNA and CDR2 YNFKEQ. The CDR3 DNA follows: TGTGCCAGCAGCCAAGGGGTGACTGTCGGGCCCCAGCATTTT. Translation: CASSQGVTVGPQHF.

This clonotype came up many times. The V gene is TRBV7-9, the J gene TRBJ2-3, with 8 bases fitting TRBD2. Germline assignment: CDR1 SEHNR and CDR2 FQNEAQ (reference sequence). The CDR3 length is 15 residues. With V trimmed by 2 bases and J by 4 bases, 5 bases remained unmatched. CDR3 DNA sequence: TGTGCCAGCAGCTTATTAGCGGGGACCGCAGATACGCAGTATTTT. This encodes CASSLLAGTADTQYF.

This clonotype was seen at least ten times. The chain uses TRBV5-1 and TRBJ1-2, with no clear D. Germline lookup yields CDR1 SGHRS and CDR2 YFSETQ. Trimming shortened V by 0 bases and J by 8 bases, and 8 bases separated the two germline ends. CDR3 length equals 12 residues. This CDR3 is CASSLDLEGYTF. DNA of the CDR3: TGCGCCAGCAGCTTGGACCTAGAGGGCTACACCTTC. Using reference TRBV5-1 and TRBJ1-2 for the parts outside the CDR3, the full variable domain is KAGVTQTPRYLIKTRGQQVTLSCSPISGHRSVSWYQQTPGQGLQFLFEYFSETQRNKGNFPGRFSGRQFSNSRSEMNVSTLELGDSALYLCASSLDLEGYTFGSGTRLTVV.

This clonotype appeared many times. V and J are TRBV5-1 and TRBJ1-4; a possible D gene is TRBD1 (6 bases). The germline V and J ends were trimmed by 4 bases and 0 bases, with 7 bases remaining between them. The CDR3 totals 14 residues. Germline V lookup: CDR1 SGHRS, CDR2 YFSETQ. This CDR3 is CASSQGSTNEKLFF. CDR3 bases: TGCGCCAGCAGCCAGGGGTCAACTAATGAAAAACTGTTTTTT.

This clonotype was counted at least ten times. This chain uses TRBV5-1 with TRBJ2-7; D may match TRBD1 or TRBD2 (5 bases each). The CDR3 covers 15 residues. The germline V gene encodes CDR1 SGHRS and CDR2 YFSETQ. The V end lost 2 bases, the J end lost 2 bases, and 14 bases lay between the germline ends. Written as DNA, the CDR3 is TGCGCCAGCAGCTTCATCCCGACGGGGCCCTACGAGCAGTACTTC. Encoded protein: CASSFIPTGPYEQYF.